These 9 T cell receptor beta chains originate from one sample sequenced in a study of blood T cell repertoires in COVID-19. Only in-frame clones appear in the TCRdb table, and some are missing; sequencing was by immunoSEQ multiplex PCR. The sample has 250,000 to 300,000 clones; roughly 86% are singletons. The source material was peripheral blood. Receptors originate from a woman in her sixties or seventies with COVID-19, enrolled during active disease.

The chain joins TRBV7-9 to TRBJ1-1; D call uncertain. V lost 1 base and J lost 1, with 10 bases in between. Germline V gives CDR1 SEHNR, CDR2 FQNEAQ (reference sequence). The CDR3 covers 15 residues. The chain's CDR3 is CASSLVLGANTEAFF. The CDR3 bases are TGTGCCAGCAGCTTAGTGCTGGGAGCGAACACTGAAGCTTTCTTT.

CDR3 nucleotides: TGTGCCAGCAGCTTGCGATATAGCGGGAGTACCACAGATACGCAGTATTTT. This codes for CASSLRYSGSTTDTQYF. The gene calls are TRBV7-8 and TRBJ2-3; the match to TRBD2 covers 9 bases. The CDR3 has 17 amino acids. J was trimmed by 2 bases and V by 3 bases; bases with no gene match: 9. Germline V gene data show CDR1 as SGHVS and CDR2 as FQNEAQ.

J is TRBJ2-4 and V is TRBV4-1; D is possibly TRBD2 (6 bases). The CDR3 has 17 residues. Trimming took 8 bases from V and 3 from J, leaving 23 bases between them. The germline V gene has CDR1 MGHRA and CDR2 YSYEKL. CDR3 coding DNA: TGCGCCAGCGGTAACGAAGGAGGGCCATACGACAAAAACATTCAGTACTTC. The encoded protein is CASGNEGGPYDKNIQYF.

The rearrangement uses TRBV7-3 and TRBJ2-1, with a weak D call TRBD2 (5 bases). The CDR3 totals 14 residues. V was shortened by 3 bases and J by 5 bases, with 11 bases between the two germline ends. Germline lookup yields CDR1 SGHTA and CDR2 FQGTGA. CDR3 amino acids: CASSLGAGDNEQFF. DNA for the CDR3: TGTGCCAGCAGCTTGGGCGCCGGGGACAATGAGCAGTTCTTC.

V and J are TRBV6-2 or TRBV6-3 and TRBJ2-1, with 7 bases identical to TRBD1. J was trimmed by 5 bases and V by 4 bases; bases with no gene match: 5. CDR1 is MNHEY and CDR2 is SVGEGT in the germline V gene. The CDR3 sequence is 14 residues long. Here the CDR3 DNA reads TGTGCCAGCAGTTTTGGGACAGCTAACAATGAGCAGTTCTTC. This codes for CASSFGTANNEQFF.

This rearrangement joins TRBV5-5 to TRBJ2-7, with TRBD2 as a possible D gene (6 bases). The CDR3 consists of 17 residues. V was pared by 3 bases and J by 3 bases, with 22 bases between. In germline, CDR1 is SGHKS, CDR2 YYEKEE (reference sequence). CDR3 sequence (DNA): TGTGCCAGCAGCTCCAGGACGGGAGCCCTCATCAGCTACGAGCAGTACTTC. It yields the protein CASSSRTGALISYEQYF.

This rearrangement joins TRBV6-6 to TRBJ1-2; possibly TRBD1 for D (6 bases). The CDR3 loop spans 15 amino acids. V lost 0 bases and J lost 2, with 10 bases in between. In germline, CDR1 is MNHNY, CDR2 SVGAGI (reference sequence). This CDR3 reads CASSYSRGGNYGYTF. The CDR3 DNA is TGTGCCAGCAGTTACTCGAGGGGGGGCAACTATGGCTACACCTTC.

The rearrangement joins TRBV27 to TRBJ1-6; D remains unclear. Germline loops: CDR1 MNHEY, CDR2 SMNVEV (reference sequence). CDR3 size: 13 residues. Between the trimmed V and J ends, which lost 3 bases and 6 bases, there was a span of 6 bases. CDR3 DNA sequence: TGTGCCAGCAGTTTGAGTAGTAATTCACCCCTCCACTTT. Encoded protein: CASSLSSNSPLHF.

The rearrangement links TRBV9 to TRBJ2-7, with a weak D call TRBD1 (6 bases). Trimming removed 0 bases from V and 4 bases from J, with 14 bases in between. The CDR3 loop spans 15 amino acids. The germline CDR1 and CDR2 sequences are SGDLS and YYNGEE. CDR3 protein: CASSVGPQGSYEQYF. The CDR3 DNA follows: TGTGCCAGCAGCGTAGGCCCACAGGGATCATACGAGCAGTACTTC.